This paragraph reports one T cell receptor beta chain. The antigen is unknown. The record originates from a study of T cells expressing NK-cell markers. TCRdb reworked the 5' RACE reads into one entry per CDR3 protein, no DNA. This sample's table has about 390,000 distinct CDR3 sequences. The CDR3 is 13 amino acids. Germline V gives CDR1 ENHRY, CDR2 SYGVKD. Study results and limitations: These clonotypes additionally ranked first within the CD3+CD56-NKG2C+ fraction of a handful of donors.

The sequenced material came from blood T cells: a sorted CD56 or NKG2C T cell subset, CD4+ or CD8+ T cells, or bulk PBMC T cells (not recorded which). This rearrangement joins TRBV10-3 to TRBJ2-3. This receptor was obtained from a woman aged 45-65 years in good health. The CDR3 spells CAIRALATDTQYF.